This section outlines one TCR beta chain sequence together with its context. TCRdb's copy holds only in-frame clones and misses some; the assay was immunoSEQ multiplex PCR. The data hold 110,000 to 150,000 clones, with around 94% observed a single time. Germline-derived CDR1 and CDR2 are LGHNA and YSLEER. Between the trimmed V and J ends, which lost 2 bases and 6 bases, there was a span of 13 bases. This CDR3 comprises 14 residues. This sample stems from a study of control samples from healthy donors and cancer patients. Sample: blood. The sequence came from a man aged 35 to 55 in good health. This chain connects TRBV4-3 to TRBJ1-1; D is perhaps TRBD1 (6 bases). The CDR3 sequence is CASSQNTGWAEAFF. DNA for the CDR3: TGCGCCAGCAGCCAAAATACAGGGTGGGCTGAAGCTTTCTTT.